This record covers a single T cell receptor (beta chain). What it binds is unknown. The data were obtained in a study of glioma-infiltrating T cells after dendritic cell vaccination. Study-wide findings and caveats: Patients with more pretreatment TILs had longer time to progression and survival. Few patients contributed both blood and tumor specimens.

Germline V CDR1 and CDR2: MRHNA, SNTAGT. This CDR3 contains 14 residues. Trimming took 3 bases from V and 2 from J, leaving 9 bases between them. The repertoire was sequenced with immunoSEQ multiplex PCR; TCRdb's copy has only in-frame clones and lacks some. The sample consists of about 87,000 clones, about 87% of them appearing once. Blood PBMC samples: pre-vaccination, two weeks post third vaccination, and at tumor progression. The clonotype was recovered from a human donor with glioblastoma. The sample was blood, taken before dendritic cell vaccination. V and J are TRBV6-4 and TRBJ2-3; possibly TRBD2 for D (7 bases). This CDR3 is CASSEGGHTDTQYF. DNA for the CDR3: TGTGCCAGCAGTGAGGGGGGGCACACAGATACGCAGTATTTT.